The 16 T cell receptor beta chains below all came from one sample that was sequenced in a study of T-cell memory formation after mild COVID-19. MiXCR, run by TCRdb on the 5' RACE reads, gives a single entry per CDR3 protein. This repertoire shows approximately 260,000 distinct CDR3 sequences, over 15% found once; its top ten account for 20% to 25%. The sample comprised PBMCs or a T cell subset sorted from them (not recorded which). The receptors were sampled from a man between 18 and 29 years old who had mild COVID-19 (a few samples of this study predate the infection). Cell type and time point are not known.

The gene calls are TRBV20-1 and TRBJ2-7; possible D gene TRBD2, 5 bases. The CDR3 loop spans 14 amino acids. V was cut by 1 base and J by 2 bases, with 12 bases left in between. The germline CDR1 and CDR2 sequences are DFQATT and SNEGSKA (reference sequence). The CDR3 DNA reads TGCAGTGCTAGAGCCCCGGGGAGAACCTACGAGCAGTACTTC. Protein sequence: CSARAPGRTYEQYF.

The rearrangement links TRBV7-2 to TRBJ1-1, with a tentative D call TRBD1 (6 bases). Trimming took 1 base from V and 5 from J, leaving 14 bases between them. This CDR3 is 15 amino acids long. The V gene's germline CDR1 is SGHTA and CDR2 FQGNSA. The CDR3 loop is CASSLDPGAGTEAFF. The CDR3 DNA reads TGTGCCAGCAGCTTAGATCCGGGGGCGGGGACTGAAGCTTTCTTT.

This clonotype was counted a few times. The chain uses TRBV7-2 and TRBJ1-6; D possibly corresponds to TRBD1 (6 bases). CDR1 is SGHTA, CDR2 FQGNSA, per germline. The CDR3 contains 15 residues. With 7 bases removed from V and 10 bases from J, the gap between germline ends came to 20 bases. CDR3 amino acids: CASTTDRRGLSPLHF. The CDR3 DNA follows: TGTGCCAGCACGACGGACAGACGGGGCCTCTCACCCCTCCACTTT.

The CDR3 bases are TGTGCCAGCAACCGGGGGGCAGTTCTTCAGAACACTGAAGCTTTCTTT. Translating it yields CASNRGAVLQNTEAFF. The V call is TRBV6-5, the J call TRBJ1-1; a weak D match, TRBD1 (6 bases). Per the germline V gene, CDR1 is MNHEY and CDR2 is SVGAGI. Trimming removed 7 bases from V and 1 base from J, with 19 bases in between. This CDR3 has 16 residues.

Only a few counts were recorded for this clonotype. J is TRBJ1-6 and V is TRBV7-2; possible D gene TRBD1, 6 bases. Germline V gene data show CDR1 as SGHTA and CDR2 as FQGNSA. The CDR3 runs 18 residues. The V end was cut by 1 base, the J end by 2 bases, with 15 bases between. Written as DNA, the CDR3 is TGTGCCAGCAGCTTAGGAAGGGGGAGGGGAGCCTATAATTCACCCCTCCACTTT. It codes for CASSLGRGRGAYNSPLHF.

The chain combines TRBV5-1 with TRBJ2-2; D call uncertain. Trimming cost V 1 base and J 5 bases, with 12 bases left between them. Germline V lookup: CDR1 SGHRS, CDR2 YFSETQ. The CDR3 totals 15 residues. For the CDR3, the DNA is TGCGCCAGCAGCTTGTACAGAGAGATAACCGGGGAGCTGTTTTTT. Protein: CASSLYREITGELFF.

The chain uses TRBV12-3 or TRBV12-4 and TRBJ2-7; D ambiguous. CDR3 size: 16 residues. With 5 bases removed from V and 6 bases from J, the gap between germline ends came to 23 bases. This CDR3 is CASSPPAAPKAFEQYF. The CDR3 bases are TGTGCCAGCAGTCCCCCTGCTGCACCCAAGGCTTTCGAGCAGTACTTC.

The rearrangement joins TRBV5-6 to TRBJ1-2; D not certain. Germline V gene data show CDR1 as SGHDT and CDR2 as YYEEEE. V was cut by 4 bases and J by 0 bases, with 16 bases left in between. CDR3 length: 16 residues. CDR3 loop: CASSRGYRTSNYGYTF. The CDR3 DNA reads as TGTGCCAGCAGCCGCGGGTACCGAACCTCTAACTATGGCTACACCTTC.

The table lists this clonotype with a few counts. The DNA for the CDR3 is TGTGCCAGCAGCTTAGATATCGGGGGAGGACACACTTATGGCTACACCTTC. Amino acids: CASSLDIGGGHTYGYTF. This chain links TRBV7-2 with TRBJ1-2, with a possible D match to TRBD1 (5 bases). With 1 base removed from V and 5 bases from J, the gap between germline ends came to 20 bases. The germline CDR1 and CDR2 sequences are SGHTA and FQGNSA. The length of the CDR3 is 17 residues. The entire variable domain, with the rest obtained from reference TRBV7-2 and TRBJ1-2, is as follows: GAGVSQSPSNKVTEKGKDVELRCDPISGHTALYWYRQSLGQGLEFLIYFQGNSAPDKSGLPSDRFSAERTGGSVSTLTIQRTQQEDSAVYLCASSLDIGGGHTYGYTFGSGTRLTVV.

In its sample, this clonotype was seen a few times. The chain uses TRBV4-1 and TRBJ2-1, with D perhaps matching TRBD2 (5 bases). Between the trimmed V and J ends, which lost 0 bases and 1 base, there was a span of 7 bases. The CDR3 loop spans 15 amino acids. In germline, CDR1 is MGHRA, CDR2 YSYEKL. CDR3 in DNA: TGCGCCAGCAGCCAAGAGGAGCGGTCCTACAATGAGCAGTTCTTC. Its translation is CASSQEERSYNEQFF.

The J gene is TRBJ2-7, the V gene TRBV5-1; no definite D call. The CDR3 consists of 15 residues. Germline lookup yields CDR1 SGHRS and CDR2 YFSETQ. V dropped 4 bases and J dropped 0 bases, with 14 bases sitting between them. CDR3: CASSPSRSNSYEQYF. CDR3 nucleotide sequence: TGCGCCAGCAGCCCATCCAGGTCAAACTCCTACGAGCAGTACTTC.

The CDR3 DNA is TGTGCCAGCAGAAGGATCGGGGATGAAAAACTGTTTTTT. This translates into CASRRIGDEKLFF. This sequence joins TRBV6-5 and TRBJ1-4; D is ambiguous. Trimming stripped 6 bases from V and 6 bases from J, with 11 bases between. Germline CDR1 MNHEY, CDR2 SVGAGI. This CDR3 region has 13 residues.

The J gene is TRBJ2-2, the V gene TRBV6-6; D gene ambiguous. With 5 bases removed from V and 1 base from J, the gap between germline ends came to 11 bases. The CDR3 sequence is 15 residues long. Germline V gene data show CDR1 as MNHNY and CDR2 as SVGAGI (reference sequence). The CDR3 DNA is TGTGCCAGCAGTGCGGCGGAAATGAACACCGGGGAGCTGTTTTTT. Its translation is CASSAAEMNTGELFF.

In its sample, this clonotype was seen a few times. The V and J genes are TRBV20-1 and TRBJ2-5; no reliable D call. CDR1 and CDR2 from the germline V gene are DFQATT and SNEGSKA (reference sequence). This CDR3 is 11 amino acids long. V gave up 6 bases and J gave up 5 bases, with 10 bases separating them. In nucleotides, the CDR3 is TGCAGTGCCCGGGCCGGGGAGACCCAGTACTTC. This gives the protein CSARAGETQYF.

This clonotype was counted a few times. This chain connects TRBV7-2 to TRBJ2-3, with D unresolved. The CDR3 loop spans 11 amino acids. V was trimmed by 3 bases and J by 7 bases, leaving 5 bases between them. Germline lookup yields CDR1 SGHTA and CDR2 FQGNSA. CDR3 in DNA: TGTGCCAGCAGCTTGGGATATACGCAGTATTTT. Amino acids: CASSLGYTQYF.

V usage is TRBV6-5 and J usage is TRBJ1-2; D not resolved. With 9 bases removed from V and 6 bases from J, the gap between germline ends came to 14 bases. The CDR3 totals 12 residues. Germline loops: CDR1 MNHEY, CDR2 SVGAGI. CDR3 sequence (DNA): TGTGCCAGTTCAGCCCGGGGAAATGGCTACACCTTC. Translated: CASSARGNGYTF.